The clone carrying this T cell receptor beta chain was counted between two and nine times. The antigen is unknown. This sample is drawn from a study of T cells in Graves' hyperthyroidism and ophthalmopathy. Across the whole study: Peripheral blood collection took place at initial diagnosis, before any treatment.

Using RNA transcripts as the source, TCR beta CDR3 regions were amplified. First-round RT-PCR with HTBI primers amplified the TCR CDR3 region. A single record per CDR3 protein comes from TCRdb applying MiXCR to the multiplex PCR reads. The sample lists a few hundred thousand distinct CDR3 sequences, approximately 16% occurring once. Ophthalmopathy patients all had a Clinical Activity Score of at least 3, a NOSPECS grade of at least 4 and disease under 3 months old. Study findings and constraints: In blood, most of the thyroid clonotypes expanded above 0.001 were also present. Prediction of ophthalmopathy progression came a median roughly 7.1 months pre-onset.

The J segment lost 3 bases and the V segment lost 5 bases, leaving 8 bases of the junction unmatched. CDR1 and CDR2 (germline): SGHDT, YYEEEE. The CDR3 covers 15 residues. This clonotype was sampled from a woman aged 40 to 49 with Graves' ophthalmopathy. V is TRBV5-6 and J is TRBJ2-7, with TRBD2 identical over 10 bases. The sequenced sample was blood. CDR3 in DNA: TGTGCCAGCAGACAAAGGACTAGCGGAATCTACGAGCAGTACTTC. Translation gives CASRQRTSGIYEQYF.